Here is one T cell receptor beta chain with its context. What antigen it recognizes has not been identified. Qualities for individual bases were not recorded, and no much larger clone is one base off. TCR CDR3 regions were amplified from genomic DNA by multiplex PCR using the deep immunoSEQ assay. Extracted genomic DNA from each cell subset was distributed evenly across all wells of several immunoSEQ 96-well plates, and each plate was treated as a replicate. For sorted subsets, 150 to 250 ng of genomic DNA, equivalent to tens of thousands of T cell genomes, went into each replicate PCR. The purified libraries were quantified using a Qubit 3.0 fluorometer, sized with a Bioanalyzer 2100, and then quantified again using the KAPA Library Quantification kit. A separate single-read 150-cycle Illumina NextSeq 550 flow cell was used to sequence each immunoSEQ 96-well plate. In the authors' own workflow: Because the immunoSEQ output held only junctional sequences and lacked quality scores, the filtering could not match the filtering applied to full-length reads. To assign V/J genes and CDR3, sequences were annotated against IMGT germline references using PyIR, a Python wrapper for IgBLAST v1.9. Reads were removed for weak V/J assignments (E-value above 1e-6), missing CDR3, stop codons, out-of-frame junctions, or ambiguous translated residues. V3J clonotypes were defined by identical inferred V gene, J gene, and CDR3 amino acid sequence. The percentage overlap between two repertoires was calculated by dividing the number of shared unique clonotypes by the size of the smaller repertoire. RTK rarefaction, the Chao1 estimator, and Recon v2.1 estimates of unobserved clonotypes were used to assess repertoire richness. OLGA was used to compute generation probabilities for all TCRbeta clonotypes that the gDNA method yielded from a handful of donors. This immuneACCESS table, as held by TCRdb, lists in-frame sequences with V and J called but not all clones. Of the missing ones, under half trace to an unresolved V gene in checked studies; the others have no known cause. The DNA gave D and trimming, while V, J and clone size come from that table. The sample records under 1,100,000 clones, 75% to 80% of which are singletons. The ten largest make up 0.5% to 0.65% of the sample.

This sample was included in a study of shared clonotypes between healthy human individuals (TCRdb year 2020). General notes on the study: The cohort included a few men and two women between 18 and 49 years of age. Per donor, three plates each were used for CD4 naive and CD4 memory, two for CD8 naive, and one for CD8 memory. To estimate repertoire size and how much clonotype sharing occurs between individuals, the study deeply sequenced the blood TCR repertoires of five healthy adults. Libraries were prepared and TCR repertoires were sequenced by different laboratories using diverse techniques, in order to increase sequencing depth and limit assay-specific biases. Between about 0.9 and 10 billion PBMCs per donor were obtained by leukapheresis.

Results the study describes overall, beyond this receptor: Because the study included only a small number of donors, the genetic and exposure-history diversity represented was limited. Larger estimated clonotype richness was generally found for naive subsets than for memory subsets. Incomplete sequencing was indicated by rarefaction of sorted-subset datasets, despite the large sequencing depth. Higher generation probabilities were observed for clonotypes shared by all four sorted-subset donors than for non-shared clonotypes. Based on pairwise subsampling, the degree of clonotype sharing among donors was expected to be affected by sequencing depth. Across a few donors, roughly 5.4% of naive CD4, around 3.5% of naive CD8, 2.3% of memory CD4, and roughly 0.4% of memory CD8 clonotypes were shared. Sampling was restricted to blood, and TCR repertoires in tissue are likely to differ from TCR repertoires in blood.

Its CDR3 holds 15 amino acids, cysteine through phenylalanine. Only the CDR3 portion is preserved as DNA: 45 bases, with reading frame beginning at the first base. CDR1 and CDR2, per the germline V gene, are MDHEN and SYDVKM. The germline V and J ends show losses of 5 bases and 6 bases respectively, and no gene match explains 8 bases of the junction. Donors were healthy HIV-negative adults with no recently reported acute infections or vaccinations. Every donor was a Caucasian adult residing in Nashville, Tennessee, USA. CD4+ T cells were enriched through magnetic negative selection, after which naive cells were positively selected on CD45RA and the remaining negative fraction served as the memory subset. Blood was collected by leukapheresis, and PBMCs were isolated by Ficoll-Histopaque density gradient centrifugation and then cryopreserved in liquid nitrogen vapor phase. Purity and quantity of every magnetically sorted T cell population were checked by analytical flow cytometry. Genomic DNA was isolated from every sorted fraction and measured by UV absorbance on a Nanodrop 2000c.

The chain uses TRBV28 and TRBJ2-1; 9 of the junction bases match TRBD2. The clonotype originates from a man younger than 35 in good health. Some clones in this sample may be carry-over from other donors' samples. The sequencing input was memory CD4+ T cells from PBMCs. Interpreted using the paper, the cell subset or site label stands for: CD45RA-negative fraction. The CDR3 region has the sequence CASSPAGGVVNEQFF. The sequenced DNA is TGTGCCAGCAGTCCAGCGGGAGGAGTAGTCAATGAGCAGTTCTTC. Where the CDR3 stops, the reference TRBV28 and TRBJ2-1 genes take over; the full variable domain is DVKVTQSSRYLVKRTGEKVFLECVQDMDHENMFWYRQDPGLGLRLIYFSYDVKMKEKGDIPEGYSVSREKKERFSLILESASTNQTSMYLCASSPAGGVVNEQFFGPGTRLTVL.